The entry below gives a single T cell receptor (beta chain) sequence along with its context. The antigen is not known. This sample was included in a study of cytomegalovirus exposure and HLA in healthy donors. Study findings and constraints: Most TCR sequences were rare, but some public TCRs occurred in many donors.

The germline V and J ends were trimmed by 3 bases and 9 bases, with 16 bases remaining between them. CDR1 and CDR2 (germline): SGDLS, YYNGEE. The CDR3 covers 14 residues. The assay was immunoSEQ multiplex PCR, and TCRdb's table has in-frame clones only and misses some. Of around 150,000 clones listed, 75% to 90% are singletons. Specimen: PBMCs. The chain joins TRBV9 to TRBJ2-1; D is uncertain. This receptor was obtained from a woman in her late teens or twenties in good health and CMV-seronegative. CDR3 nucleotides: TGTGCCAGCAGCGCCCAAACCAGGCAGAGTGAGCAGTTCTTC. Translating it yields CASSAQTRQSEQFF.